The clone carrying this T cell receptor beta chain showed up just a few times. Antigen unknown. The data stem from a study of beta chain features in type 1 diabetes. The study, taken as a whole, reports: Highly expressing activated T cells could be over-counted with a cDNA template.

Per donor, one heparinised blood draw averaged roughly 110 mL. Purity (above 95%) was reached by all sorted populations. Expressed TCRB transcripts were sequenced, since all the RNA that had been isolated was reverse transcribed. About 3.6 million reads was the average for naive, central memory and regulatory T cell samples. Produced via immunoSEQ multiplex PCR; TCRdb's table is partial and in-frame only. This sample yields about 290,000 clones, of which around 7.3% are seen a single time; more than 0.8% belongs to the top ten. This TCR derives from a young woman in good health. The specimen sequenced was central memory CD4+ T cells from blood.

Here the CDR3 reads CASSRGDLRSPGANVLTF. Here the CDR3 DNA reads TGTGCCAGCAGCCGCGGAGATCTGAGGTCGCCTGGGGCCAACGTCCTGACTTTC. The rearrangement uses TRBV5-4 and TRBJ2-6; D is unclear. This CDR3 has 18 residues. V was trimmed by 4 bases and J by 2 bases, leaving 19 bases between them. Germline CDR1 is SGHNT and CDR2 is YYREEE (reference sequence).